This T cell receptor (beta chain) was captured by sequencing in a study of cytomegalovirus exposure and HLA in healthy donors. Germline V gene data show CDR1 as SNHLY and CDR2 as FYNNEI. Unmatched junction bases numbered 8, after V lost 6 bases and J lost 6 bases. The CDR3 is 16 residues long. As for the donors, each was a healthy bone marrow donor. Whole-study results and caveats: Exclusion as indistinguishable affected some V segments, including TRBV6-2 and TRBV6-3. Researchers reported in a later analysis that a missense DCLRE1C variant was tied to TCR beta V- and J-gene trimming. Per published reports, the classifier diagnosed cytomegalovirus status with high specificity and sensitivity.

The PCR ran on 60 Vbeta and 13 Jbeta primers. The method was immunoSEQ multiplex PCR; TCRdb's version includes in-frame clones alone and lacks a portion of them. The table has 65,000 to 85,000 clones, around 85% seen once. Comments on this clone: The antigen remains unidentified.

This sequence was found in a woman in her 50s in good health and CMV-seronegative. V gene TRBV2 combines with J gene TRBJ2-3, with TRBD2 matching 14 bases. The sample consisted of PBMCs. The CDR3 region has the DNA TGTGCCAGCAGGCCCCGACTAGCGGGGGGGAGGGATACGCAGTATTTT. This translates into CASRPRLAGGRDTQYF. The full variable domain, in which reference TRBV2 and TRBJ2-3 provide the parts outside the CDR3, is EPEVTQTPSHQVTQMGQEVILRCVPISNHLYFYWYRQILGQKVEFLVSFYNNEISEKSEIFDDQFSVERPDGSNFTLKIRSTKLEDSAMYFCASRPRLAGGRDTQYFGPGTRLTVL.